Sequencing of this TCR beta chain was carried out in a study of CD8 T cells in ankylosing spondylitis. Losses at the gene ends were 7 bases for V and 5 bases for J; bases not matched to a gene: 10. This CDR3 has 16 amino acids. From germline, CDR1 is LNHDA and CDR2 SQIVND (reference sequence). The table lists this clonotype with many counts. Quantitative barcoded 5'-RACE was used to prepare TCR beta libraries. Via MiXCR, TCRdb re-called the 5' RACE reads, giving one row per CDR3 protein. The sample consists of over 150,000 distinct CDR3 sequences, about 18% of them appearing once. The V call is TRBV19, the J call TRBJ2-3; 12 bases line up with TRBD1. The specimen sequenced was blood, either unsorted or a sorted T cell fraction (not recorded which). The source is a male donor aged 10-35 years with ankylosing spondylitis or in good health (not recorded which). CDR3 DNA sequence: TGTGCCAGTACTCAACCGCGGGACAGGGGGCGAGATACGCAGTATTTT. Its protein product is CASTQPRDRGRDTQYF. Complete variable domain (other parts from reference TRBV19 and TRBJ2-3): DGGITQSPKYLFRKEGQNVTLSCEQNLNHDAMYWYRQDPGQGLRLIYYSQIVNDFQKGDIAEGYSVSREKKESFPLTVTSAQKNPTAFYLCASTQPRDRGRDTQYFGPGTRLTVL.